Presented here are 10 T cell receptor beta chains from one specimen sequenced in a study of early T cells in non-severe SARS-CoV-2 infection. TCRdb re-called the 5' RACE reads with MiXCR, one entry per CDR3 protein. The table shows 30,000 to 45,000 distinct CDR3 sequences, with 5.5% to 7% occurring only once. The sample was whole blood, taken at baseline. The receptors were gathered from an adult who was a healthcare worker with PCR-confirmed SARS-CoV-2 infection or an uninfected control (not recorded which).

This clonotype came up many times. The chain employs TRBV20-1 and TRBJ2-5, with 13 bases matching TRBD2. J lost 5 bases, V lost 5 bases, and 2 bases had no gene match. Germline V gene sequence: CDR1 DFQATT, CDR2 SNEGSKA (reference sequence). The CDR3 is 13 residues long. The CDR3 sequence is CSALTSGRETQYF. The CDR3 region has the DNA TGCAGTGCTCTGACTAGCGGGAGGGAGACCCAGTACTTC.

The genes are TRBV6-2 or TRBV6-3 and TRBJ2-7, with D hard to call. CDR3 length: 12 residues. Germline V gene sequence: CDR1 MNHEY, CDR2 SVGEGT. V was clipped by 4 bases and J by 4 bases, with 8 bases between them. The CDR3 bases are TGTGCCAGCAGTTTAATGCATTACGAGCAGTACTTC. Its translation: CASSLMHYEQYF.

This clonotype was found many times. J is TRBJ2-3 and V is TRBV6-2 or TRBV6-3; perhaps TRBD1 as D (6 bases). Deletions cut 10 bases from V and 6 bases from J, with 29 bases between. The germline CDR1 and CDR2 sequences are MNHEY and SVGEGT. The CDR3 consists of 17 residues. The CDR3 DNA follows: TGTGCCACTACTGGGGCCCTCAGGGGCGGCATACGGGATACGCAGTATTTT. This gives the protein CATTGALRGGIRDTQYF.

This clonotype was counted a few times. The chain links TRBV20-1 to TRBJ2-2, with unresolved D. The CDR3 length is 11 residues. V shed 5 bases and J shed 4 bases, with 5 bases lying between them. CDR1 and CDR2 from the germline V gene are DFQATT and SNEGSKA (reference sequence). The CDR3, as DNA: TGCAGTGCTCCCTTCACCGGGGAGCTGTTTTTT. Its protein is CSAPFTGELFF.

This clonotype has at least ten counts. The chain joins TRBV3-1 to TRBJ1-2; D is uncertain. The CDR3 totals 12 residues. Germline CDR1 LGHDT, CDR2 YNNKEL (reference sequence). V dropped 1 base and J dropped 7 bases, with 7 bases sitting between them. In nucleotides, the CDR3 is TGTGCCAGCAGCCAAGGAAAAGGTGGCTACACCTTC. Amino acids: CASSQGKGGYTF.

This clonotype was seen repeatedly, ten times or more. This chain uses TRBV18 with TRBJ2-1, with 8 bases fitting TRBD2. The CDR3 extends over 14 amino acids. Trimming took 6 bases from V and 8 from J; bases not matched to a gene: 9. CDR1 and CDR2 (germline): KGHSH, LQKENI. CDR3 nucleotides: TGTGCCAGCTCTTTAGCGGGACCTGGGGATGAGCAGTTCTTC. It codes for CASSLAGPGDEQFF.

The chain carries TRBV30 and TRBJ2-7; D perhaps matches TRBD1 (6 bases). Trimming removed 5 bases from V and 0 bases from J, with 8 bases in between. This CDR3 comprises 12 residues. The germline gives CDR1 GTSNPN, CDR2 SVGIG (reference sequence). CDR3 in amino acids: CAWDRSSYEQYF. CDR3 DNA: TGTGCCTGGGACAGGAGCTCCTACGAGCAGTACTTC.

This sequence joins TRBV7-9 and TRBJ1-6, with a tentative D call TRBD1 (5 bases). The V and J ends lost 6 bases and 9 bases respectively, with 15 bases between them. The CDR3 spans 14 residues. Per the germline V gene, CDR1 is SEHNR and CDR2 is FQNEAQ (reference sequence). Here the CDR3 reads CASRQTEKGSPLHF. CDR3 nucleotides: TGTGCCAGCAGGCAGACAGAAAAAGGTTCACCCCTCCACTTT.

Ten or more counts support this clonotype. CDR3 in DNA: TGTGCCAGCAGTCAACTAGGACAGGGGGCGGGCGGGGAGCTGTTTTTT. Its translation is CASSQLGQGAGGELFF. The chain carries TRBV12-3 or TRBV12-4 and TRBJ2-2; 11 bases are shared with TRBD1. The V and J ends lost 5 bases and 7 bases, in that order; junction bases with no gene match: 9. CDR3 length equals 16 residues.

This clonotype showed up many times. One end of the junction fails to match germline, which may point to a read error. The chain carries TRBV20-1 and TRBJ2-4; D remains ambiguous. Germline V gene lookup returns CDR1 DFQATT and CDR2 SNEGSKA (reference sequence). There are 16 residues in the CDR3. In DNA, the CDR3 is TGCAGTGCCAGAGCCTTAACACATCTAGCCAAAAACATTCAGTACTTC. Its protein is CSARALTHLAKNIQYF.